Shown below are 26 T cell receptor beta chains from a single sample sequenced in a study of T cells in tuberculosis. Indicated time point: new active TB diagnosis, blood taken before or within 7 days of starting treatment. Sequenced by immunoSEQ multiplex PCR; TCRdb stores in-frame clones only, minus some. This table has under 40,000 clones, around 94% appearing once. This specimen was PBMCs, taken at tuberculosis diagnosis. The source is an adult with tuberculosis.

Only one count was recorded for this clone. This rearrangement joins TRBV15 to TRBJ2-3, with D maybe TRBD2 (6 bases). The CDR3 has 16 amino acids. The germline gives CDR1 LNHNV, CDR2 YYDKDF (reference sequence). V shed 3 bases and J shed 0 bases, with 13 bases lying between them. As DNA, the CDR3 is TGTGCCACCAGCAGGGATAGCGGAACTAGCACAGATACGCAGTATTTT. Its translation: CATSRDSGTSTDTQYF.

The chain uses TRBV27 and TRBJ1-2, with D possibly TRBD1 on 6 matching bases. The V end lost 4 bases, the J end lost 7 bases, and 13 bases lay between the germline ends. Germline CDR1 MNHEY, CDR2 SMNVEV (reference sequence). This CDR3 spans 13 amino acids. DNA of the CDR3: TGTGCCAGCAGTTCTCAGGGGAGAGGTGGCTACACCTTC. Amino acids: CASSSQGRGGYTF.

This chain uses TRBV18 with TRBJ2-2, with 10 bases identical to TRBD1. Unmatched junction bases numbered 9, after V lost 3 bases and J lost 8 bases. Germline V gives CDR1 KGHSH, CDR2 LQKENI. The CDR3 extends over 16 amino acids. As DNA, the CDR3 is TGTGCCAGCTCACCGACAGGGGGCTTTGGACCTGGGGAGCTGTTTTTT. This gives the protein CASSPTGGFGPGELFF.

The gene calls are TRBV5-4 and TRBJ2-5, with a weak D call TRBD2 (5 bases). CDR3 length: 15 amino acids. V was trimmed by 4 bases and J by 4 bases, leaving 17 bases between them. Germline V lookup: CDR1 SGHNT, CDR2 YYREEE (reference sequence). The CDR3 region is CASSHQRTVRETQYF. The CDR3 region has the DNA TGTGCCAGCAGCCATCAAAGGACTGTGAGAGAGACCCAGTACTTC.

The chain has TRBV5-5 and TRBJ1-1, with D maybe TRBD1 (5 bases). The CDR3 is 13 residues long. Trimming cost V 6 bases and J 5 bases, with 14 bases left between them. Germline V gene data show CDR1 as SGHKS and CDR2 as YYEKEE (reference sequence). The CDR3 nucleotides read TGTGCCAGCAACAATGAAGGGGTTACTGAAGCTTTCTTT. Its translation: CASNNEGVTEAFF.

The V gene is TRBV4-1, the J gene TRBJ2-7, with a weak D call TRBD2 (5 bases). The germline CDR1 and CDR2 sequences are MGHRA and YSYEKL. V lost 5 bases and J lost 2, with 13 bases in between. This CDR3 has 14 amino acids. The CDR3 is CASSIYGITYEQYF. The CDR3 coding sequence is TGCGCCAGCAGCATTTACGGGATTACCTACGAGCAGTACTTC.

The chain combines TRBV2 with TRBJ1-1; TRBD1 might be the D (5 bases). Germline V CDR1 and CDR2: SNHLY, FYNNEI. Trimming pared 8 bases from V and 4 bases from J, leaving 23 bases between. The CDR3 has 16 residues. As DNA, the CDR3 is TGTGCCAGCCGCCGAAACCGAATCAGGGTAAGCACTGAAGCTTTCTTT. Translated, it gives CASRRNRIRVSTEAFF.

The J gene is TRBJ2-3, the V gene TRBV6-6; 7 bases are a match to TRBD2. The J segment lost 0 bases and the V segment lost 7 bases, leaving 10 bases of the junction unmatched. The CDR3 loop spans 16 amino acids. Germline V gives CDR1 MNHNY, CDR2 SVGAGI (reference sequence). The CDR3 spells CASTTPAGVSTDTQYF. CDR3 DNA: TGTGCCAGCACCACGCCGGCGGGGGTGAGCACAGATACGCAGTATTTT.

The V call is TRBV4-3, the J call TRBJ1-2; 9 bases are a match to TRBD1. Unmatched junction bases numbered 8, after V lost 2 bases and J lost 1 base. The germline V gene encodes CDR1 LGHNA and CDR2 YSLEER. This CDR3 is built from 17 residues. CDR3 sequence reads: CASSQKTSGQGNYGYTF. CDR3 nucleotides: TGCGCCAGCAGCCAAAAGACCTCGGGACAGGGTAACTATGGCTACACCTTC.

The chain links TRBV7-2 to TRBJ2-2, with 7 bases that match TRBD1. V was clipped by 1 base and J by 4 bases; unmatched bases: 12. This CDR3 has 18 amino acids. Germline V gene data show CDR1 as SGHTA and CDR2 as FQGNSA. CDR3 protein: CASSLGSGGLLFTGELFF. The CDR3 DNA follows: TGTGCCAGCAGCTTAGGGTCAGGGGGTCTCCTTTTCACCGGGGAGCTGTTTTTT.

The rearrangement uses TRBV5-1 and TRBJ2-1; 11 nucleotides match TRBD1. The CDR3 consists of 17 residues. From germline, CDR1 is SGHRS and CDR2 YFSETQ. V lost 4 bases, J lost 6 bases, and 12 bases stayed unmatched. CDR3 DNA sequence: TGCGCCAGCAGCCGACGGACAGGGGGCGTCTCTAGCAATGAGCAGTTCTTC. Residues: CASSRRTGGVSSNEQFF.

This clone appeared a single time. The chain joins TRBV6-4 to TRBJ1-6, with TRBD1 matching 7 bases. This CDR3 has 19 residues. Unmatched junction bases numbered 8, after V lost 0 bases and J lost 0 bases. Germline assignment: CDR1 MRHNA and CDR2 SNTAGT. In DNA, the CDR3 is TGTGCCAGCAGTGACTCTGGGACAGAGAAGAGCTCCTATAATTCACCCCTCCACTTT. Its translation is CASSDSGTEKSSYNSPLHF.

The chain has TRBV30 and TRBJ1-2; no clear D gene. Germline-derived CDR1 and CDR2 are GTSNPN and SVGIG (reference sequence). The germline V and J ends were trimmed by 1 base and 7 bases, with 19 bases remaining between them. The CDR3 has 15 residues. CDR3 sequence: CAWSDIRRQRSGYTF. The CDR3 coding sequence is TGTGCCTGGAGTGACATAAGGCGACAAAGGTCTGGCTACACCTTC.

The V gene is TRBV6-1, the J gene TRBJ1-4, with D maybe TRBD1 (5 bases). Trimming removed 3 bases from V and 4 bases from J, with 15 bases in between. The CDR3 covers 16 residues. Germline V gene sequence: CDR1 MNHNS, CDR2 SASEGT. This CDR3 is CASSDDLDTYNEKLFF. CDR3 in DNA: TGTGCCAGCAGTGACGATCTGGACACTTATAATGAAAAACTGTTTTTT.

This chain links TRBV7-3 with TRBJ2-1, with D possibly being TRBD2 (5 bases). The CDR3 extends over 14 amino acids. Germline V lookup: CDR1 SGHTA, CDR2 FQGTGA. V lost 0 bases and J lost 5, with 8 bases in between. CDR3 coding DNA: TGTGCCAGCAGCTTAACCCGGGAAGACAATGAGCAGTTCTTC. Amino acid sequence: CASSLTREDNEQFF. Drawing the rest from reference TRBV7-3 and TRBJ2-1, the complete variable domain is GAGVSQTPSNKVTEKGKYVELRCDPISGHTALYWYRQSLGQGPEFLIYFQGTGAADDSGLPNDRFFAVRPEGSVSTLKIQRTERGDSAVYLCASSLTREDNEQFFGPGTRLTVL.

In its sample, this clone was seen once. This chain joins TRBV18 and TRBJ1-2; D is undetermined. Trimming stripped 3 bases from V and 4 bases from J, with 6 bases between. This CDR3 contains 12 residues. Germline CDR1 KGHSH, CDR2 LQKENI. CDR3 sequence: CASSPAVYGYTF. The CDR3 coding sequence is TGTGCCAGCTCACCGGCCGTCTATGGCTACACCTTC.

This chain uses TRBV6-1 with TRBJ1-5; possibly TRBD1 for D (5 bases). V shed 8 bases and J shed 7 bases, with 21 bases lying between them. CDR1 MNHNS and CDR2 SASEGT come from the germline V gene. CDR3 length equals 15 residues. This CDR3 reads CASATEGSLYQPQHF. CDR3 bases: TGTGCCAGCGCCACGGAGGGGAGTCTCTACCAGCCCCAGCATTTT.

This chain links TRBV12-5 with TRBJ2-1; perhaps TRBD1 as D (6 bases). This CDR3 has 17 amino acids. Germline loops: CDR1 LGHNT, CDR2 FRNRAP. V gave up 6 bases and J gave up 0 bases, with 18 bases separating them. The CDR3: CASGPFSGQSSYNEQFF. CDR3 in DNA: TGTGCTAGTGGGCCCTTCTCAGGACAGAGCTCCTACAATGAGCAGTTCTTC.

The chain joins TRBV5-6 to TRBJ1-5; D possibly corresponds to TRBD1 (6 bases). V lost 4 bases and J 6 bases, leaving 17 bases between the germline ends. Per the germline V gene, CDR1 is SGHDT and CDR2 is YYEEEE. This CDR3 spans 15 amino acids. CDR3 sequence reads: CASSVYRVFAQPQHF. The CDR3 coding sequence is TGTGCCAGCAGCGTTTACAGGGTTTTCGCTCAGCCCCAGCATTTT.

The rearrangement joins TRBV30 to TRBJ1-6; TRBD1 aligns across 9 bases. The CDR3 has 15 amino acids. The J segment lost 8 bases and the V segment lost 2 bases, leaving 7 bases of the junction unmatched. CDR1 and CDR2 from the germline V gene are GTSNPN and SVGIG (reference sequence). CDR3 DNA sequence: TGTGCCTGGAGTCCCGGGACAGGGTTTGATTCACCCCTCCACTTT. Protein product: CAWSPGTGFDSPLHF.

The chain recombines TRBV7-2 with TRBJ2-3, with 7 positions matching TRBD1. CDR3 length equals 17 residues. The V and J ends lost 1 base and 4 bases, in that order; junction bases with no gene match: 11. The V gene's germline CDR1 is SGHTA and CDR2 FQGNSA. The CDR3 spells CASSLGGTVFIADTQYF. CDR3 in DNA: TGTGCCAGCAGCTTAGGGGGGACAGTATTCATCGCAGATACGCAGTATTTT.

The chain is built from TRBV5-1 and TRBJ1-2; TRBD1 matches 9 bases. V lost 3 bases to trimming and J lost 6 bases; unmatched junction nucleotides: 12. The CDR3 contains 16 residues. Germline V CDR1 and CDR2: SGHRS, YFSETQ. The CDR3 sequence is CASSWGPNRGRDGYTF. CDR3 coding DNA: TGCGCCAGCAGCTGGGGCCCGAACAGGGGGCGAGATGGCTACACCTTC. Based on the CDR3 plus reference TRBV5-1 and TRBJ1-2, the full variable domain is KAGVTQTPRYLIKTRGQQVTLSCSPISGHRSVSWYQQTPGQGLQFLFEYFSETQRNKGNFPGRFSGRQFSNSRSEMNVSTLELGDSALYLCASSWGPNRGRDGYTFGSGTRLTVV.

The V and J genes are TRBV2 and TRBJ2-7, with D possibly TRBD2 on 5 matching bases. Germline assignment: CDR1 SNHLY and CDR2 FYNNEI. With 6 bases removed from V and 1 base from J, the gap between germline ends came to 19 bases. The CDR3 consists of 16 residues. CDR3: CASSESVGSTSYEQYF. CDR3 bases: TGTGCCAGCAGCGAATCCGTAGGGAGCACTTCCTACGAGCAGTACTTC.

CDR3 nucleotides: TGTGCCAGCAAGGAGATGAACACTGAAGCTTTCTTT. Its protein product is CASKEMNTEAFF. J is TRBJ1-1 and V is TRBV28; D is unresolved. The germline gives CDR1 MDHEN, CDR2 SYDVKM. With 7 bases removed from V and 0 bases from J, the gap between germline ends came to 6 bases. The CDR3 sequence is 12 residues long.

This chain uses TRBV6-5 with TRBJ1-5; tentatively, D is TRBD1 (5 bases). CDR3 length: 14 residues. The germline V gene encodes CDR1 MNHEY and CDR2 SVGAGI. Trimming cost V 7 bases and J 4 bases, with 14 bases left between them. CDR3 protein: CASKGGSGNQPQHF. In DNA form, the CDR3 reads TGTGCCAGCAAGGGTGGGTCAGGGAATCAGCCCCAGCATTTT.

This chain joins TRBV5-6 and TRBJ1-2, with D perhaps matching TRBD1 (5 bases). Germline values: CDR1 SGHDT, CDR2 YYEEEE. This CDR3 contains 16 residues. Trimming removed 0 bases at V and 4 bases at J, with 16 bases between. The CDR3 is CASSLVDGREVYGYTF. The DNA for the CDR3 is TGTGCCAGCAGCTTGGTCGATGGCAGGGAGGTCTATGGCTACACCTTC. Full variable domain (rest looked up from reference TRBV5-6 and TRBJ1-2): DAGVTQSPTHLIKTRGQQVTLRCSPKSGHDTVSWYQQALGQGPQFIFQYYEEEERQRGNFPDRFSGHQFPNYSSELNVNALLLGDSALYLCASSLVDGREVYGYTFGSGTRLTVV.